This T cell receptor beta chain was obtained from a study of T cells in Graves' hyperthyroidism and ophthalmopathy. Across the study: Initial diagnosis, before any treatment, was when peripheral blood was collected.

As for this clonotype: What it recognizes is unknown.

Across 18 months, stable Graves' hyperthyroidism was marked by no progression to ophthalmopathy. Germline CDR1 and CDR2: LNHDA and SQIVND (reference sequence). The CDR3 runs to 11 residues. Trimming stripped 3 bases from V and 5 bases from J, with 5 bases between. Study-wide findings and caveats: The model foresaw ophthalmopathy a median roughly 6.3 months prior to onset. In simple terms, a model built on 13 V-J features told ophthalmopathy apart from stable hyperthyroidism.

RNA transcripts served as the template for amplifying TCR beta CDR3 regions. First-round RT-PCR targeting the TCR CDR3 was performed with the HTBI primer set. A single record per CDR3 protein comes from TCRdb applying MiXCR to the multiplex PCR reads. The sample contains about 710,000 distinct CDR3 sequences, about 15% of which appear only once. This receptor was identified in a young man with Graves' hyperthyroidism. V gene TRBV19 combines with J gene TRBJ2-7; D possibly uses TRBD1 or TRBD2 (5 bases each). The sequenced sample was blood. This CDR3 reads CASSMGDEQYF. The DNA for the CDR3 is TGTGCCAGTAGTATGGGGGACGAGCAGTACTTC.